This T cell receptor (beta chain) was observed in a study of tumor-infiltrating lymphocytes in localized non-small cell lung cancer. Method: immunoSEQ multiplex PCR; TCRdb's copy keeps in-frame clones and lacks some. The top ten hold approximately 4.9% of the sample, which has 15,000 to 20,000 clones, 78% seen once. The CDR3 consists of 14 residues. CDR1 is SGHNT, CDR2 YYREEE, per germline (reference sequence). The V end lost 3 bases, the J end lost 0 bases, and 7 bases lay between the germline ends. Concerning this clone itself: Its antigen is as yet unknown.

Overall study results and limits: Higher tumor T cell infiltration than in uninvolved lung was supported by TCRbeta sequencing. Immunotypes IM1 and IM2 had similar TCR-derived T-cell fractions. No link was found between tumor T-cell fraction and recurrence-free survival.

The rearrangement uses TRBV5-4 and TRBJ1-3; no definite D call. The material sequenced was lung tumor tissue. The sequence derives from a human donor with non-small cell lung cancer. In nucleotides, the CDR3 is TGTGCCAGCAGCTGGGAAGGCTCTGGAAACACCATATATTTT. Protein: CASSWEGSGNTIYF.